These 4 T cell receptor beta chains share one sample of origin, sequenced in a study of cytomegalovirus exposure and HLA in healthy donors. In the PCR, 60 Vbeta and 13 Jbeta primers were used. Produced via immunoSEQ multiplex PCR; TCRdb's table is partial and in-frame only. The sample includes about 100,000 clones, approximately 70% of them seen just once. Sequenced: PBMCs. The receptor set was obtained from a woman under 30 in good health and CMV-seropositive.

J is TRBJ2-3 and V is TRBV4-3; TRBD2 matches at 7 bases. The J segment lost 5 bases and the V segment lost 0 bases, leaving 8 bases of the junction unmatched. Per the germline V gene, CDR1 is LGHNA and CDR2 is YSLEER. This CDR3 contains 16 residues. CDR3 loop: CASSQDHRGGQDTQYF. As DNA, the CDR3 is TGCGCCAGCAGCCAAGATCATCGGGGAGGGCAAGATACGCAGTATTTT.

With regard to this clone: One junction end disagrees with the germline gene, perhaps due to a read error. The chain uses TRBV15 and TRBJ2-7; D is unclear. Germline V gives CDR1 LNHNV, CDR2 YYDKDF (reference sequence). The CDR3 extends over 12 amino acids. CDR3 in amino acids: CVTSPRRFEQYF. Here the CDR3 DNA reads TGTGTCACCAGCCCGAGGCGTTTCGAGCAGTACTTC.

This rearrangement joins TRBV30 to TRBJ2-1, with TRBD2 matching 13 bases. The CDR3 has 15 amino acids. The germline gives CDR1 GTSNPN, CDR2 SVGIG (reference sequence). V dropped 3 bases and J dropped 6; count of bases not matched to a gene: 5. The CDR3 bases are TGTGCCTGGAGACACGGGACTAGCGGGGTCAATGAGCAGTTCTTC. This gives the protein CAWRHGTSGVNEQFF.

This clone showed up just once. The rearrangement links TRBV14 to TRBJ2-7, with D possibly being TRBD2 (5 bases). Deletions cut 10 bases from V and 7 bases from J, with 20 bases between. CDR1 and CDR2 (germline): SGHDN, FVKESK. This CDR3 comprises 13 residues. CDR3 in amino acids: CATERFTGLEQYF. The CDR3 DNA follows: TGTGCCACCGAACGATTTACGGGGTTGGAGCAGTACTTC.